This entry concerns a single T cell receptor (beta chain). Its cognate antigen is unknown. The data were taken from a study of CD8 T cells in Susac syndrome. Study-level points and caveats: Acknowledgment was made by the study that its TCR sequencing and HLA analysis involved a relatively small number of individuals.

RNA totalling about 0.5 to 1 ug underwent reverse transcription with random hexamers. TCRdb re-analysed the immunoSEQ multiplex PCR reads in MiXCR, keeping a single row per CDR3 protein. The sample includes some 150,000 distinct CDR3 sequences, about 94% of them seen just once. CD8+ and CD4+ T cells from blood underwent TCR beta sequencing, which was carried out in a high-throughput format. Germline CDR1 is MNHEY and CDR2 is SVGEGT. The V and J ends lost 0 bases and 7 bases respectively, with 16 bases between them. This CDR3 is 15 amino acids long. Sequenced: CD8+ T cells from PBMCs. The TCR sequence derives from a human donor in good health. V is TRBV6-2 or TRBV6-3 and J is TRBJ2-7; no definite D call. As DNA, the CDR3 is TGTGCCAGCAGTTACTCGCAGTCTGTACGTTTGGAGCAGTACTTC. This encodes CASSYSQSVRLEQYF.